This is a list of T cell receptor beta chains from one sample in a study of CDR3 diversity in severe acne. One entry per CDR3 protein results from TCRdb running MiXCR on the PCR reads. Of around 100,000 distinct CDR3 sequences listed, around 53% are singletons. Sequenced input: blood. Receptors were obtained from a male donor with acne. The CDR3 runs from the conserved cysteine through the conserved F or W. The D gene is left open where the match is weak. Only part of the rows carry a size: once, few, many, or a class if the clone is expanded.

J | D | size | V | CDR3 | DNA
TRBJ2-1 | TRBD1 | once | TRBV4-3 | CASSLGQGLWGNEQFF | TGCGCCAGCAGCTTAGGACAGGGACTGTGGGGCAATGAGCAGTTCTTC
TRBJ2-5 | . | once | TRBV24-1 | CATSGGIDQETQYF | TGTGCCACCAGTGGAGGGATCGACCAAGAGACCCAGTACTTC
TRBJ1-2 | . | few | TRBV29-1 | CSVDRTDNYGYTF | TGCAGCGTTGATCGGACGGATAACTATGGCTACACCTTC
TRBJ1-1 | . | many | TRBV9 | CASSVERNTEAFF | TGTGCCAGCAGCGTAGAACGGAATACTGAAGCTTTCTTT
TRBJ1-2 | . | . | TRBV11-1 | CASSYGGINYGYTF | TGTGCCAGCAGCTACGGCGGGATAAACTATGGCTACACCTTC
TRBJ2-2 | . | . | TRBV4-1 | CASSQDTGELFF | TGCGCCAGCAGCCAAGACACCGGGGAGCTGTTTTTT
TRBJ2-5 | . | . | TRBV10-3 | CAISEATTDFQETQYF | TGTGCCATCAGTGAGGCCACAACAGATTTCCAAGAGACCCAGTACTTC
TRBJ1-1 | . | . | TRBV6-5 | CATSREGEAFF | TGTGCCACCTCCCGGGAAGGAGAAGCTTTCTTT
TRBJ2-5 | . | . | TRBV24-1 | CATTSNSGGQETQYF | TGTGCCACCACGTCCAATAGCGGAGGTCAAGAGACCCAGTACTTC
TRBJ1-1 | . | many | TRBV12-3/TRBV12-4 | CASIRTMNTEAFF | TGTGCCAGCATTAGAACCATGAACACTGAAGCTTTCTTT
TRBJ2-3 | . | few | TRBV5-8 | CASTPGTSTDTQYF | TGTGCCAGCACTCCCGGGACCAGCACAGATACGCAGTATTTT
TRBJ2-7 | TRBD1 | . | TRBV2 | CASSGTGGWYEQYF | TGTGCCAGCAGCGGGACAGGGGGCTGGTACGAGCAGTACTTC
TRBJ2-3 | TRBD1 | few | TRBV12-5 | CASGPGTGGTDTQYF | TGTGCTAGTGGTCCTGGGACAGGAGGCACAGATACGCAGTATTTT
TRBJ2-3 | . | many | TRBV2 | CASTQGMGSSTDTQYF | TGTGCCAGCACCCAAGGAATGGGCTCCTCCACAGATACGCAGTATTTT
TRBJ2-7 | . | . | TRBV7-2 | CASSSNAGHGGRAYEQYF | TGTGCCAGCAGTTCAAATGCGGGGCACGGGGGAAGGGCCTACGAGCAGTACTTC
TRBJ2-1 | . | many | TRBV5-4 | CASSPLEGRNEQFF | TGTGCCAGCAGCCCGTTGGAGGGCCGAAATGAGCAGTTCTTC
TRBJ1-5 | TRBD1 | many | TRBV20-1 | CSAEGGQGVNQPQHF | TGCAGTGCCGAGGGGGGACAGGGGGTCAATCAGCCCCAGCATTTT
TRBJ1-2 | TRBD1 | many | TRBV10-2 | CASSSRTGVDGYTF | TGCGCCAGCAGCTCCCGGACAGGGGTAGATGGCTACACCTTC
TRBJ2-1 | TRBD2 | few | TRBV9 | CASSEGLAGGQFF | TGTGCCAGCAGCGAGGGACTAGCGGGAGGGCAGTTCTTC
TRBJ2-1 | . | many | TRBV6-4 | CASSDSRLRYEQFF | TGTGCCAGCAGTGACTCCAGGCTAAGGTATGAGCAGTTCTTC
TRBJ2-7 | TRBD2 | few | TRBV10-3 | CAISEPTSSGEQYF | TGTGCCATCAGTGAGCCGACTAGCTCCGGCGAGCAGTACTTC
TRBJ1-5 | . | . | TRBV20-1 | CSARDLISNQPQHF | TGCAGTGCTAGAGATCTCATTAGCAATCAGCCCCAGCATTTT
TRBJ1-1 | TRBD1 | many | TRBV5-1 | CASSRGTVKKAEAFF | TGCGCCAGCAGCAGAGGGACAGTAAAAAAGGCTGAAGCTTTCTTT
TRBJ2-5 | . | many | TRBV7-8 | CASSASHLAETQYF | TGTGCCAGCAGCGCGAGCCATCTAGCGGAGACCCAGTACTTC
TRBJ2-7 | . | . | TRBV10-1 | CASNESPGYEQYF | TGCGCCAGCAATGAGTCGCCGGGCTACGAGCAGTACTTC
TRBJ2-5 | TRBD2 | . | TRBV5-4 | CASSLRGGAKETQYF | TGTGCCAGCAGCCTGCGGGGGGGCGCAAAAGAGACCCAGTACTTC
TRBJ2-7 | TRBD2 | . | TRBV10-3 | CATTGLAGYEQYF | TGTGCCACCACGGGACTAGCGGGCTACGAGCAGTACTTC
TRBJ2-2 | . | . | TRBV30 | CGTLITGELFF | TGTGGGACACTAATCACCGGGGAGCTGTTTTTT
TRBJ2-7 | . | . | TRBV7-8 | CASSLAPDTIPSPLHF | TGTGCCAGCAGCTTAGCCCCGGACACCATTCCTTCACCCCTCCACTTC
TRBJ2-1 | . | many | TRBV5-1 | CASRPQGYPISNEQFF | TGCGCCAGCAGGCCTCAAGGTTATCCTATATCCAATGAGCAGTTCTTC
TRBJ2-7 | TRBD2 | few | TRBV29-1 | CSVGTSGPLGQYF | TGCAGCGTCGGGACTAGCGGGCCCCTCGGGCAGTACTTC
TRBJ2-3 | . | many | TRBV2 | CASSEGRATDTQYF | TGTGCCAGCAGTGAAGGCAGGGCGACAGATACGCAGTATTTT
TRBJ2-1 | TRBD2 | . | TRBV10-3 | CAISDAAGGHYNEQFF | TGTGCCATCAGTGACGCAGCGGGAGGACATTACAATGAGCAGTTCTTC
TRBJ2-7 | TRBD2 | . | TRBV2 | CASRRLAGSYEQYF | TGTGCCAGCAGGAGACTAGCGGGATCGTACGAGCAGTACTTC
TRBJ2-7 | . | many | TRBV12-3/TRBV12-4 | CASSLFGTEQYF | TGTGCCAGCAGCCTATTCGGGACAGAGCAGTACTTC
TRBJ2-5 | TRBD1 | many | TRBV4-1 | CASSQGQGAGETQYF | TGCGCCAGCAGCCAAGGACAGGGGGCTGGAGAGACCCAGTACTTC
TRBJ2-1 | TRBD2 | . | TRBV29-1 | CSVRGLAEVF | TGCAGCGTTCGGGGACTAGCGGAGGTCTTC
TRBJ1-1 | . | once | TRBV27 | CASSWAGVASTEAFF | TGTGCCAGCAGTTGGGCGGGAGTAGCGAGCACTGAAGCTTTCTTT